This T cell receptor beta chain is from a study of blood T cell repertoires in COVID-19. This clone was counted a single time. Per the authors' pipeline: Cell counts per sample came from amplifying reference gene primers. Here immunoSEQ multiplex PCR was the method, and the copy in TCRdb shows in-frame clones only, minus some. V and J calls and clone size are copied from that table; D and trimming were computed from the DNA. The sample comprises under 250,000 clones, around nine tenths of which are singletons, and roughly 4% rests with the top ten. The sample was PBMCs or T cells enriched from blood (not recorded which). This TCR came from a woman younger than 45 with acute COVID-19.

CDR3: CAWIRQEFYGYTF. CDR3 in DNA: TGTGCCTGGATTCGACAAGAATTTTATGGCTACACCTTC. The chain has TRBV30 and TRBJ1-2; D remains ambiguous. V gave up 4 bases and J gave up 5 bases, with 14 bases separating them. This CDR3 has 13 residues. Germline V gene lookup returns CDR1 GTSNPN and CDR2 SVGIG (reference sequence).